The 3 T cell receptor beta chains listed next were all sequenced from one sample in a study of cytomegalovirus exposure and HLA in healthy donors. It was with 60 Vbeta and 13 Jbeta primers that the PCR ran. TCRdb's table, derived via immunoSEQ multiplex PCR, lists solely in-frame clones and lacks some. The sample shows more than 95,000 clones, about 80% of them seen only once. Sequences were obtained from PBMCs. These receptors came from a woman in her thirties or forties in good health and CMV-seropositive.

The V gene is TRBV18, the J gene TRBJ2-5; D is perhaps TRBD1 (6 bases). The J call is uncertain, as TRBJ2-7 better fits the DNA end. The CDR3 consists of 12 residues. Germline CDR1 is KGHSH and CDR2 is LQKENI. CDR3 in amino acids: CASSRTVYEQYF. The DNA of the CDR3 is TGTGCCAGCTCAAGGACAGTCTACGAGCAGTACTTC.

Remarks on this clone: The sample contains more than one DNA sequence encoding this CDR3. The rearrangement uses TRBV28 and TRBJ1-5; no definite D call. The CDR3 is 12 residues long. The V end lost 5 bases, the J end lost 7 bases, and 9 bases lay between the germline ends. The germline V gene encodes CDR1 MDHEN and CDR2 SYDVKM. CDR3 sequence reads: CASSPPVQPQHF. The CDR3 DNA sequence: TGTGCCAGCAGTCCACCGGTCCAGCCCCAGCATTTT. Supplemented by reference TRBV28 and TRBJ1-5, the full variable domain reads DVKVTQSSRYLVKRTGEKVFLECVQDMDHENMFWYRQDPGLGLRLIYFSYDVKMKEKGDIPEGYSVSREKKERFSLILESASTNQTSMYLCASSPPVQPQHFGDGTRLSIL.

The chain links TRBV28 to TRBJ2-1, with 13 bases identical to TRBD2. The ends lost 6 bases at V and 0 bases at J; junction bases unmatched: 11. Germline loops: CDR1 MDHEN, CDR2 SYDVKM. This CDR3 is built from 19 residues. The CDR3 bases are TGTGCCAGCAGCCTCCCGGGACTAGCGGGATGGGACTCCTACAATGAGCAGTTCTTC. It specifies CASSLPGLAGWDSYNEQFF.